Below, 29 T cell receptor beta chains from the same sample are listed, as sequenced in a study of T cell repertoires in cytomegalovirus infection. Each CDR3 protein gets one entry after TCRdb re-called the reads with MiXCR. The table records some 150,000 distinct CDR3 sequences, 6.5% of them present only once. Material for sequencing was PBMCs. These receptors were taken from a human donor in good health (CMV status not recorded). Some clones in this sample may be carry-over from other donors' samples.

The V and J genes are TRBV2 and TRBJ2-7; 7 bases match TRBD1. This CDR3 region has 12 residues. Germline assignment: CDR1 SNHLY and CDR2 FYNNEI. V shed 8 bases and J 3 bases; nucleotides not matched to a gene: 4. The CDR3 region has the DNA TGTGCCAGCCACCGGGACAGCTACGAGCAGTACTTC. Its translation is CASHRDSYEQYF.

This clonotype appeared many times. This chain links TRBV7-2 with TRBJ2-3; TRBD2 is a possible D gene (6 bases). The CDR3 loop spans 13 amino acids. The V gene lost 8 bases and the J gene lost 4 bases, with 13 bases spanning the gap. Germline V gene data show CDR1 as SGHTA and CDR2 as FQGNSA. The CDR3 DNA reads as TGTGCCAGCGCCGCGGGGTGGGCAGATACGCAGTATTTT. The encoded protein is CASAAGWADTQYF. Full variable domain (missing parts from reference TRBV7-2 and TRBJ2-3): GAGVSQSPSNKVTEKGKDVELRCDPISGHTALYWYRQSLGQGLEFLIYFQGNSAPDKSGLPSDRFSAERTGGSVSTLTIQRTQQEDSAVYLCASAAGWADTQYFGPGTRLTVL.

This clonotype has a count of ten or more. The genes are TRBV7-2 and TRBJ2-7; D is undetermined. The germline V and J ends were trimmed by 1 base and 6 bases, with 4 bases remaining between them. Per the germline V gene, CDR1 is SGHTA and CDR2 is FQGNSA. The CDR3 covers 11 residues. CDR3 region: CASSLVGEQYF. The DNA for the CDR3 is TGTGCCAGCAGCTTAGTTGGCGAGCAGTACTTC.

Ten or more counts support this clonotype. V usage is TRBV14 and J usage is TRBJ2-3; maybe TRBD2 (5 bases). Looked up from germline, CDR1 is SGHDN and CDR2 is FVKESK. V dropped 4 bases and J dropped 6 bases, with 14 bases sitting between them. The length of the CDR3 is 14 residues. The CDR3 spells CASSPFLGSDTQYF. CDR3 sequence (DNA): TGTGCCAGCAGCCCCTTCTTGGGGAGTGATACGCAGTATTTT.

This clonotype turned up a few times. The rearrangement uses TRBV19 and TRBJ2-7; no reliable D call. The germline gives CDR1 LNHDA, CDR2 SQIVND (reference sequence). This CDR3 region has 16 residues. The CDR3 DNA reads TGTGCTATCCCCGAGGACGCGTTTCCATTATCCTACGAGCAGTACTTC. Its translation is CAIPEDAFPLSYEQYF.

The gene calls are TRBV7-9 and TRBJ1-5, with 10 bases aligning to TRBD1. CDR1 SEHNR and CDR2 FQNEAQ come from the germline V gene (reference sequence). This CDR3 comprises 15 residues. The V gene end was trimmed by 5 bases and the J gene end by 4 bases; junction bases not matched to a gene: 5. CDR3: CASSDGQGGNQPQHF. CDR3 in DNA: TGTGCCAGCAGCGACGGACAGGGGGGGAATCAGCCCCAGCATTTT.

This clonotype was seen repeatedly, ten times or more. The CDR3 here is CASSERGTENTEAFF. The CDR3 DNA follows: TGTGCCAGCAGTGAACGCGGTACAGAGAACACTGAAGCTTTCTTT. The V gene is TRBV25-1, the J gene TRBJ1-1; D is undetermined. Trimming took off 2 bases at V and 1 base at J, with 11 bases between the two ends. In germline, CDR1 is MGHDK, CDR2 SYGVNS. CDR3 length equals 15 residues.

This clonotype has ten or more counts. The chain is built from TRBV11-2 and TRBJ2-7; 9 nucleotides line up with TRBD2. The CDR3 extends over 16 amino acids. Germline trimming cut 3 bases from V and 3 bases from J; bases unmatched to any gene: 9. Germline CDR1 SGHAT, CDR2 FQNNGV. The CDR3 protein is CASSFLSGGNLYEQYF. In nucleotides, the CDR3 is TGTGCCAGCAGCTTCCTCAGCGGGGGGAATCTCTACGAGCAGTACTTC.

The chain joins TRBV19 to TRBJ2-1; D possibly corresponds to TRBD1 (5 bases). The CDR3 is 13 amino acids. Trimming left V 7 bases short and J 4 bases short, with 11 bases between. The germline V gene has CDR1 LNHDA and CDR2 SQIVND (reference sequence). The CDR3 region is CASTKRGYNEQFF. As DNA, the CDR3 is TGTGCCAGTACGAAAAGGGGTTACAATGAGCAGTTCTTC.

This clonotype was seen many times. This rearrangement joins TRBV5-5 to TRBJ1-1, with 7 positions matching TRBD1. The CDR3 is made up of 17 amino acids. V was clipped by 0 bases and J by 3 bases; unmatched bases: 11. Germline assignment: CDR1 SGHKS and CDR2 YYEKEE (reference sequence). Written as DNA, the CDR3 is TGTGCCAGCAGCTTGGTAATTCAAGGGGGCAGGGACACTGAAGCTTTCTTT. It is translated as CASSLVIQGGRDTEAFF.

At least ten counts were recorded for this clonotype. The chain employs TRBV7-4 and TRBJ1-5, with D possibly matching TRBD1 (5 bases). V dropped 1 base and J dropped 5 bases, with 30 bases sitting between them. In germline, CDR1 is SGHVT, CDR2 SQSDAQ. The CDR3 totals 21 residues. Here the CDR3 DNA reads TGTGCCAGCAGCTTAGAAGGCACTAGCCTACGGGGACTAACCAGAGATCAGCCCCAGCATTTT. Amino acids: CASSLEGTSLRGLTRDQPQHF. Supplemented by reference TRBV7-4 and TRBJ1-5, the full variable domain reads GAGVSQSPRYKVAKRGRDVALRCDSISGHVTLYWYRQTLGQGSEVLTYSQSDAQRDKSGRPSGRFSAERPERSVSTLKIQRTEQGDSAVYLCASSLEGTSLRGLTRDQPQHFGDGTRLSIL.

The chain joins TRBV2 to TRBJ1-2, with 8 bases lining up with TRBD1. Germline CDR1 reads SNHLY; CDR2 reads FYNNEI. The CDR3 is made up of 13 amino acids. Trimming removed 3 bases from V and 6 bases from J; junction bases left unmatched: 3. This CDR3 is CASSESRGHGYTF. CDR3 DNA sequence: TGTGCCAGCAGTGAGTCCAGGGGGCATGGCTACACCTTC.

This clonotype was counted ten times or more. The chain recombines TRBV7-2 with TRBJ2-2; D might be TRBD1 or TRBD2, each matching 6 bases. Per germline, CDR1 SGHTA and CDR2 FQGNSA. This CDR3 spans 14 amino acids. Trimming removed 5 bases from V and 5 bases from J, with 12 bases in between. CDR3 nucleotide sequence: TGTGCCAGCAGCACGGGGGCGTGGACCGGGGAGCTGTTTTTT. Its translation is CASSTGAWTGELFF.

The sample holds a few counts of this clonotype. J is TRBJ1-2 and V is TRBV28, with 8 bases matching TRBD1. The length of the CDR3 is 13 residues. Trimming removed 3 bases from V and 7 bases from J; junction bases left unmatched: 4. Germline values: CDR1 MDHEN, CDR2 SYDVKM. CDR3 loop: CASSFRGPSGYTF. The CDR3 DNA follows: TGTGCCAGCAGTTTCAGGGGGCCGAGTGGCTACACCTTC.

The sample holds many counts of this clonotype. The V gene is TRBV7-2, the J gene TRBJ1-3; TRBD1 is a possible D gene (5 bases). V was trimmed by 4 bases and J by 0 bases, leaving 10 bases between them. Per germline, CDR1 SGHTA and CDR2 FQGNSA. The CDR3 covers 15 residues. DNA of the CDR3: TGTGCCAGCAGCTCAGAGGGACTCTCTGGAAACACCATATATTTT. It encodes CASSSEGLSGNTIYF. The variable domain in full, completed from reference TRBV7-2 and TRBJ1-3, reads GAGVSQSPSNKVTEKGKDVELRCDPISGHTALYWYRQSLGQGLEFLIYFQGNSAPDKSGLPSDRFSAERTGGSVSTLTIQRTQQEDSAVYLCASSSEGLSGNTIYFGEGSWLTVV.

This clonotype was seen more than once but under ten times. The rearrangement uses TRBV20-1 and TRBJ1-2, with a weak D call TRBD1 (6 bases). CDR1 is DFQATT and CDR2 is SNEGSKA in the germline V gene (reference sequence). This CDR3 region has 11 residues. V gave up 3 bases and J gave up 7 bases, with 9 bases separating them. CDR3 nucleotide sequence: TGCAGTGCTAGCGGGGGGCGTGGCTACACCTTC. Translated: CSASGGRGYTF.

The V and J genes are TRBV19 and TRBJ1-6, with 7 nucleotides matching TRBD1. With V trimmed by 5 bases and J by 6 bases, 4 bases remained unmatched. Germline assignment: CDR1 LNHDA and CDR2 SQIVND (reference sequence). CDR3 length: 14 amino acids. The CDR3 nucleotides read TGTGCCAGTAGTGCGGGACAGCCTAATTCACCCCTCCACTTT. It is translated as CASSAGQPNSPLHF.

This clonotype was found many times. One end of the junction varies from germline; a read error may be responsible. The chain carries TRBV7-3 and TRBJ2-1; 10 bases align to TRBD1. The CDR3 totals 14 residues. Per the germline V gene, CDR1 is SGHTA and CDR2 is FQGTGA. As DNA, the CDR3 is TGTGCCTGCAGTCCCGGGACAGGGGTCAATGAGCAGTTCTTC. Encoded protein: CACSPGTGVNEQFF.

Ten or more counts support this clonotype. The V and J genes are TRBV7-3 and TRBJ2-7, with D possibly matching TRBD2 (6 bases). Per the germline V gene, CDR1 is SGHTA and CDR2 is FQGTGA. The CDR3 runs 13 residues. The V end lost 5 bases, the J end lost 6 bases, and 14 bases lay between the germline ends. Written as DNA, the CDR3 is TGTGCCAGCAGCCCTGTTTCGGGAGCCGAGCAGTACTTC. This sequence encodes CASSPVSGAEQYF.

This clonotype was detected ten times or more. This chain uses TRBV6-6 with TRBJ2-6; D might be TRBD1 or TRBD2, each matching 5 bases. Germline-derived CDR1 and CDR2 are MNHNY and SVGAGI (reference sequence). The ends were cut back, 5 bases at V and 4 bases at J, with 21 bases in the middle. There are 18 residues in the CDR3. The CDR3 protein is CASSPGTLSSPGANVLTF. The CDR3 region has the DNA TGTGCCAGCAGTCCCGGGACCCTTTCAAGTCCCGGGGCCAACGTCCTGACTTTC.

This clonotype was recorded once. V usage is TRBV19 and J usage is TRBJ2-7, with 7 nucleotides matching TRBD1. Germline V CDR1 and CDR2: LNHDA, SQIVND (reference sequence). The ends lost 3 bases at V and 6 bases at J; junction bases unmatched: 5. The CDR3 loop spans 13 amino acids. The CDR3 loop is CASSIVDRREQYF. The CDR3 bases are TGTGCCAGTAGTATCGTGGACAGGCGCGAGCAGTACTTC.

This clonotype has ten or more counts. The V call is TRBV20-1, the J call TRBJ2-3; 8 positions match TRBD1. The V segment lost 0 bases and the J segment 1 base; nucleotides outside the gene matches: 0. The CDR3 is made up of 14 amino acids. Germline-derived CDR1 and CDR2 are DFQATT and SNEGSKA (reference sequence). The CDR3 loop is CSARDRGRTDTQYF. Written as DNA, the CDR3 is TGCAGTGCTAGAGACAGGGGGCGCACAGATACGCAGTATTTT.

This clonotype came up many times. V gene TRBV7-2 combines with J gene TRBJ1-1, with 8 bases matching TRBD1. The germline V gene has CDR1 SGHTA and CDR2 FQGNSA. The CDR3 is 17 amino acids. After removal of 2 bases from V and 5 bases from J, the junction contained 13 bases not matched to a gene. This chain's CDR3 is CASSLKIMAGGFTEAFF. The CDR3 region has the DNA TGTGCCAGCAGCTTAAAGATCATGGCAGGGGGCTTTACTGAAGCTTTCTTT.

This clonotype was observed a few times. The chain links TRBV30 to TRBJ1-5; 8 nucleotides match TRBD1. The V segment lost 5 bases and the J segment 5 bases; nucleotides outside the gene matches: 8. CDR1 and CDR2 from the germline V gene are GTSNPN and SVGIG (reference sequence). CDR3 length: 14 amino acids. CDR3 residues: CAWGLTGGYQPQHF. Here the CDR3 DNA reads TGTGCCTGGGGGTTAACAGGGGGTTATCAGCCCCAGCATTTT.

The chain uses TRBV2 and TRBJ1-6, with TRBD1 as a possible D gene (6 bases). The CDR3 totals 15 residues. Germline CDR1 and CDR2: SNHLY and FYNNEI. V was shortened by 3 bases and J by 10 bases, with 16 bases between the two germline ends. The CDR3: CASSDWAGVGSPLHF. The CDR3 DNA reads TGTGCCAGCAGTGATTGGGCAGGGGTCGGATCACCCCTCCACTTT. Combining the CDR3 with reference TRBV2 and TRBJ1-6 gives the whole variable domain EPEVTQTPSHQVTQMGQEVILRCVPISNHLYFYWYRQILGQKVEFLVSFYNNEISEKSEIFDDQFSVERPDGSNFTLKIRSTKLEDSAMYFCASSDWAGVGSPLHFGNGTRLTVT.

This clonotype occurred many times. The V gene is TRBV6-6, the J gene TRBJ1-5; TRBD1 aligns across 7 bases. This CDR3 region has 18 residues. V gave up 2 bases and J gave up 7 bases; unmatched junction bases: 17. Germline assignment: CDR1 MNHNY and CDR2 SVGAGI (reference sequence). The CDR3 region has the DNA TGTGCCAGCAGTTACATCCTAGCGACAGGGTCCCCCGGACAGCCCCAGCATTTT. This encodes CASSYILATGSPGQPQHF.

At least ten counts were recorded for this clonotype. The V and J genes are TRBV10-1 and TRBJ2-2, with 14 bases that match TRBD2. Trimming at V came to 10 bases and at J to 4 bases, leaving 8 bases not matched to a gene. Germline V gene data show CDR1 as WNHNN and CDR2 as SYGVQD (reference sequence). This CDR3 has 16 residues. The CDR3 is CAIRLGTSGGTGELFF. In DNA form, the CDR3 reads TGCGCCATCAGACTCGGGACTAGCGGGGGCACCGGGGAGCTGTTTTTT.

V usage is TRBV5-1 and J usage is TRBJ2-7; 7 nucleotides agree with TRBD1. The junction had 0 bases not matched to a gene; V was cut back by 0 bases and J by 6 bases. This CDR3 region has 12 residues. Germline V lookup: CDR1 SGHRS, CDR2 YFSETQ. The DNA for the CDR3 is TGCGCCAGCAGCTTGGACAGGGGCGAGCAGTACTTC. This sequence encodes CASSLDRGEQYF.

The sample holds many counts of this clonotype. The CDR3 region is CSVEVGQGRRNEQFF. The CDR3 nucleotides read TGCAGCGTTGAAGTGGGGCAGGGGCGAAGGAATGAGCAGTTCTTC. The chain is built from TRBV29-1 and TRBJ2-1; D might be TRBD1 (6 bases). The CDR3 covers 15 residues. V shed 1 base and J shed 7 bases, with 17 bases lying between them. Germline CDR1 is SQVTM and CDR2 is ANQGSEA.